These T cell receptor beta chains were read from a single sample in a study of T cell repertoires in cytomegalovirus infection. No antigen is known for these receptors. TCRdb recomputed calls from the reads with MiXCR, one row per CDR3 protein. The sample records fewer than 950,000 distinct CDR3 sequences, around a third being singletons. The source material was cultured CD8+ T cells from PBMCs, sampled from culture after CMV antigen stimulation. The source of these receptors is a human donor in good health (CMV status not recorded). Some clones in this sample may be carry-over from other donors' samples. CDR3s include the opening cysteine and the closing phenylalanine or tryptophan. The D gene is left open where the match is weak. The size of a clone is reported for some rows only, either as once, few or many, or as a class for expanded clones.

V	J	size	D	CDR3	DNA
TRBV10-3	TRBJ2-7	NA	TRBD2	CATSGGNYEQYF	TGTGCCACCAGCGGGGGAAACTACGAGCAGTACTTC
TRBV10-3	TRBJ2-5	few	NA	CAISEEGRGLQETQYF	TGTGCCATCAGTGAGGAAGGCCGGGGCCTACAAGAGACCCAGTACTTC
TRBV6-2/TRBV6-3	TRBJ2-3	few	TRBD1	CASSDRQGWTDTQYF	TGTGCCAGCAGTGACCGACAGGGATGGACAGATACGCAGTATTTT
TRBV28	TRBJ2-5	few	NA	CASSTGGSGTQYF	TGTGCCAGCAGTACCGGCGGGTCAGGAACCCAGTACTTC
TRBV12-3/TRBV12-4	TRBJ1-5	few	NA	CASSSVGSNQPQHF	TGTGCCAGCAGTTCGGTGGGGAGCAATCAGCCCCAGCATTTT
TRBV7-3	TRBJ2-3	few	NA	CASSLSSVADTQYF	TGTGCCAGCAGCTTAAGTAGCGTCGCAGATACGCAGTATTTT
TRBV27	TRBJ2-5	NA	TRBD2	CASSPPPRAGGGETQYF	TGTGCCAGCAGTCCGCCCCCTCGGGCGGGGGGTGGCGAGACCCAGTACTTC
TRBV27	TRBJ2-1	few	NA	CASSFGVNNEQFF	TGTGCCAGCAGTTTCGGAGTTAACAATGAGCAGTTCTTC
TRBV19	TRBJ2-7	NA	TRBD1	CASSIDQETGFYEQYF	TGTGCCAGTAGTATAGATCAAGAGACAGGGTTCTACGAGCAGTACTTC
TRBV10-3	TRBJ2-3	NA	TRBD2	CAISISGGGTDTQYF	TGTGCCATCAGTATTAGCGGGGGGGGAACAGATACGCAGTATTTT
TRBV6-1	TRBJ2-5	once	TRBD1	CTSSEPWTGDGKTQYF	TGTACCAGCAGTGAACCCTGGACAGGGGACGGAAAGACCCAGTACTTC
TRBV12-3/TRBV12-4	TRBJ2-5	NA	TRBD2	CASSYLSGGHHEDQETQYF	TGTGCCAGCAGTTATCTAAGCGGGGGACACCACGAAGACCAAGAGACCCAGTACTTC
TRBV6-4	TRBJ2-1	NA	NA	CASSDSHDEQFF	TGTGCCAGCAGTGACAGCCACGATGAGCAGTTCTTC
TRBV12-3/TRBV12-4	TRBJ1-6	many	TRBD1	CASSLGTGNNSPLHF	TGTGCCAGCAGTTTAGGGACAGGGAATAATTCACCCCTCCACTTT
TRBV10-1	TRBJ2-7	NA	TRBD1	CASSESGTGVYEQYF	TGCGCCAGCAGTGAGTCTGGGACAGGGGTCTACGAGCAGTACTTC
TRBV7-8	TRBJ2-1	many	TRBD1	CASSSYRADRGGNEQFF	TGTGCCAGCAGCTCTTATCGGGCAGACAGGGGAGGCAATGAGCAGTTCTTC
TRBV20-1	TRBJ1-2	once	NA	CSETGTYPGYTF	TGCAGCGAGACCGGGACATACCCTGGCTACACCTTC
TRBV6-1	TRBJ2-1	few	TRBD2	CASSEGETATSGGSYNEQFF	TGTGCCAGCAGTGAAGGGGAGACAGCCACTAGCGGGGGTTCCTACAATGAGCAGTTCTTC
TRBV7-9	TRBJ1-5	few	NA	CASSPSRAQPQHF	TGTGCCAGCAGCCCCTCTCGAGCTCAGCCCCAGCATTTT
TRBV19	TRBJ2-6	few	NA	CASTQGLLGANVLTF	TGTGCCAGTACCCAGGGCCTCCTGGGGGCCAACGTCCTGACTTTC
TRBV6-1	TRBJ2-7	few	NA	CASSEAFTVSYEQYF	TGTGCCAGCAGTGAAGCTTTTACGGTTTCCTACGAGCAGTACTTC
TRBV4-2	TRBJ1-1	few	NA	CASSQDWEGMNTEAFF	TGTGCCAGCAGCCAAGATTGGGAGGGCATGAACACTGAAGCTTTCTTT
TRBV27	TRBJ2-1	NA	TRBD1	CASSPARRGIYNEQFF	TGTGCCAGCAGCCCCGCGCGCAGGGGGATCTACAATGAGCAGTTCTTC
TRBV7-9	TRBJ1-5	NA	NA	CASSLAGHLNQPQHF	TGTGCCAGCAGCTTAGCCGGACACCTCAATCAGCCCCAGCATTTT
TRBV6-2/TRBV6-3	TRBJ1-5	few	NA	CASSWTSSNQPQHF	TGTGCCAGCAGTTGGACAAGTAGCAATCAGCCCCAGCATTTT